Sequencing of this TCR beta chain was carried out in a study of cytomegalovirus exposure and HLA in healthy donors. Per the germline V gene, CDR1 is SGHDN and CDR2 is FVKESK. CDR3 length: 16 residues. Trimming shortened V by 0 bases and J by 7 bases, and 18 bases separated the two germline ends. Amplification used 60 Vbeta primers and 13 Jbeta primers. Here immunoSEQ multiplex PCR was the method, and the copy in TCRdb shows in-frame clones only, minus some. The data show 250,000 or so clones, over 90% seen once. Sequencing used PBMCs. The chain has TRBV14 and TRBJ2-5; the D gene is possibly TRBD2 (5 bases). This TCR derives from a girl aged 2-9 years in good health and CMV-seronegative. The DNA for the CDR3 is TGTGCCAGCAGCCAAGACGCCGGACTCCCCCGGGGGACCCAGTACTTC. It specifies CASSQDAGLPRGTQYF. Variable domain in full (rest from reference TRBV14 and TRBJ2-5): EAGVTQFPSHSVIEKGQTVTLRCDPISGHDNLYWYRRVMGKEIKFLLHFVKESKQDESGMPNNRFLAERTGGTYSTLKVQPAELEDSGVYFCASSQDAGLPRGTQYFGPGTRLLVL.